This note documents a single TCR beta chain sequence. V was shortened by 2 bases and J by 3 bases, with 14 bases between the two germline ends. This CDR3 has 15 residues. Germline V gives CDR1 SGHRS, CDR2 YFSETQ. These data originate in a study of blood T cell repertoires in COVID-19. Using immunoSEQ multiplex PCR, the repertoire was profiled, and TCRdb retains in-frame clones only, with some absent. The sample includes around 140,000 clones, around four fifths of them seen just once. The sequence came from a woman aged 45 to 65 who had recovered from COVID-19. The material sequenced was PBMCs or T cells enriched from blood (not recorded which). The chain is built from TRBV5-1 and TRBJ1-2; D gene unclear. The CDR3 is CASSFARVLDYGYTF. The CDR3 coding sequence is TGCGCCAGCAGCTTCGCGAGGGTTTTGGACTATGGCTACACCTTC.